The clone carrying this TCR beta chain was seen only a few times. The data were obtained in a study of neoadjuvant anti-PD-1 for oral cavity cancer. CDR1 is LNHDA and CDR2 is SQIVND in the germline V gene (reference sequence). The CDR3 has 12 residues. Trimming took 5 bases from V and 3 from J, leaving 7 bases between them. TCRdb keeps only in-frame clones here, not all; method: immunoSEQ multiplex PCR. Of under 7,500 clones in the sample, 40% to 55% were seen once. The chain carries TRBV19 and TRBJ1-2; D gene unclear. This clonotype was obtained from a person aged 35-79 years with oral cavity squamous cell carcinoma. Sequenced here: tumor tissue, sampled before nivolumab (anti-PD-1) treatment. CDR3 residues: CASSEADYGYTF. The CDR3 region has the DNA TGTGCCAGTAGTGAGGCAGACTATGGCTACACCTTC.